Detailed here is one TCR beta chain. TCRdb's copy holds only in-frame clones and misses some; the assay was immunoSEQ multiplex PCR. The repertoire consists of about 160,000 clones, with roughly 82% occurring once and the leading ten covering approximately 14%. There are 15 residues in the CDR3. CDR1 is LNHDA and CDR2 is SQIVND in the germline V gene (reference sequence). V was clipped by 3 bases and J by 8 bases; unmatched bases: 4. The data originate from a study of blood T cell repertoires in COVID-19. The V and J genes are TRBV19 and TRBJ2-1; 13 nucleotides agree with TRBD2. The sequence came from a human donor with acute or convalescent COVID-19. The donor label of this sample is uncertain. What was sequenced was peripheral blood. The DNA of the CDR3 is TGTGCCAGTAGTATCACTAGCGGGGGGGCCTATGAGCAGTTCTTC. Encoded protein: CASSITSGGAYEQFF.